This TCR beta chain was recovered during a study of regulatory T cells in long-lasting Graves disease. Study results and limitations: Persistent Graves' patients showed reduced TCR diversity versus newly diagnosed patients.

A note on this clonotype: What it binds is unknown.

The time point here: persistent/refractory GD, antithyroid drugs over 5 years with positive TRAb. Construction of the TCR library relied on RNA isolated from PBMCs. Building of the TCR beta libraries involved iRepertoire HTBI primers and Arm-PCR of CDR3 regions. A single record per CDR3 protein comes from TCRdb applying MiXCR to the multiplex PCR reads. The sample records approximately 360,000 distinct CDR3 sequences, around 23% being singletons. This sequence was found in a woman between 40 and 50 years old with Graves disease. Here the sequenced sample was peripheral blood mononuclear cells (PBMCs), taken when the disease was refractory, from a patient treated with antithyroid drugs.

This CDR3 is CASTGLDYEQYF. DNA of the CDR3: TGTGCCAGTACAGGGCTTGACTACGAGCAGTACTTC. This chain joins TRBV19 and TRBJ2-7; the D gene is possibly TRBD1 (5 bases). With 7 bases removed from V and 3 bases from J, the gap between germline ends came to 10 bases. This CDR3 spans 12 amino acids. The germline CDR1 and CDR2 sequences are LNHDA and SQIVND (reference sequence).